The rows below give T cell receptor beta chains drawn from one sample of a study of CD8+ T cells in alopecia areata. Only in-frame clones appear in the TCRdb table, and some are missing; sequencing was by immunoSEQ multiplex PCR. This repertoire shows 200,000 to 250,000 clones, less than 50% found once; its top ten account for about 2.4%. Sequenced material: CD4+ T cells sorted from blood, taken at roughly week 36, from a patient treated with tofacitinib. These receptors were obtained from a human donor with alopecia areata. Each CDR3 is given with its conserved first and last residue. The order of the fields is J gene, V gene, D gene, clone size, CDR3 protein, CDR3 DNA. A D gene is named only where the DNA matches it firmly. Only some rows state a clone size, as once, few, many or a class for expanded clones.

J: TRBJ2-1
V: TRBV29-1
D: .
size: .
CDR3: CSVEVGSGRGGVYEQFF
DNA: TGCAGCGTTGAAGTGGGGAGTGGGAGAGGAGGGGTATATGAGCAGTTCTTC

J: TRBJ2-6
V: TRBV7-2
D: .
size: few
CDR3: CASSLDSSGANVLTF
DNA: TGTGCCAGCAGCTTAGACTCCTCTGGGGCCAACGTCCTGACTTTC

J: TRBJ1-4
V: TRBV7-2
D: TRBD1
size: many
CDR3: CASSTTGLSEKLFF
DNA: TGTGCCAGCAGTACGACAGGGTTGAGTGAAAAACTGTTTTTT

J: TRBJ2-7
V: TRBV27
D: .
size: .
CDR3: CASSLSRVSSYEQYF
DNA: TGTGCCAGCAGTTTGTCCAGGGTTTCCTCCTACGAGCAGTACTTC

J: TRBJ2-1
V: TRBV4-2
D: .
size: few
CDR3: CASSQDRQFF
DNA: TGTGCCAGCAGCCAAGATAGGCAGTTCTTC

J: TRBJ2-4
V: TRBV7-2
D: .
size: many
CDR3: CASRRDRVQYF
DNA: TGTGCCAGCCGGAGGGATCGCGTTCAGTACTTC

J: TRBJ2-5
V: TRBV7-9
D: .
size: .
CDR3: CASSFGLGRQETQYF
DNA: TGTGCCAGCAGCTTTGGGCTAGGTCGACAAGAGACCCAGTACTTC

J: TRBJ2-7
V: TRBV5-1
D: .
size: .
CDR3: CASTLGGHEQYF
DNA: TGCGCCAGCACCCTGGGGGGTCACGAGCAGTACTTC

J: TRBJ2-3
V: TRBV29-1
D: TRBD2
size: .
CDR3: CSVEWTSGPDTQYF
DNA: TGCAGCGTTGAGTGGACTAGCGGGCCGGATACGCAGTATTTT

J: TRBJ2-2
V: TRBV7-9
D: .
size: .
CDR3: CASSLVGGAGELFF
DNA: TGTGCCAGCAGCTTAGTAGGAGGGGCCGGGGAGCTGTTTTTT

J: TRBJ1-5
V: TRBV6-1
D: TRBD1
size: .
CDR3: CASRAGTGIQPQHF
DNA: TGTGCCAGCAGAGCCGGGACAGGGATTCAGCCCCAGCATTTT

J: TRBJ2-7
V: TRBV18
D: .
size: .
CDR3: CASSLSGYEQYF
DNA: TGTGCCAGCTCTCTCAGCGGCTACGAGCAGTACTTC

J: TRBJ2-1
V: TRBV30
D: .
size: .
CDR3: CAWSGGRAPYNEQFF
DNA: TGTGCCTGGAGTGGGGGGCGGGCGCCCTACAATGAGCAGTTCTTC

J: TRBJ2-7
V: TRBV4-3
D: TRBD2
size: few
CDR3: CASSQSEREGYEQYF
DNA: TGCGCCAGCAGCCAAAGTGAGCGGGAGGGCTACGAGCAGTACTTC

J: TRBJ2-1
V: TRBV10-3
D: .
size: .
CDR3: CAISELQGINEQFF
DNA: TGTGCCATCAGTGAATTACAGGGTATCAATGAGCAGTTCTTC

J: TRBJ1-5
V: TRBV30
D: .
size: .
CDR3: CAWSVRGGGQPQHF
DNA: TGTGCCTGGAGTGTACGGGGGGGAGGTCAGCCCCAGCATTTT

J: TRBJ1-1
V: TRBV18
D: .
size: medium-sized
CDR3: CASSLKENTEAFF
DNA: TGTGCCAGCTCACTCAAGGAGAACACTGAAGCTTTCTTT

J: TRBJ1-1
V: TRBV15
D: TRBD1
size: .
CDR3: CATSRDLGGTAEAFF
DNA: TGTGCCACCAGCAGAGATTTAGGGGGCACGGCTGAAGCTTTCTTT

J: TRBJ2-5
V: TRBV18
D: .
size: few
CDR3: CASSPNPQETQYF
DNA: TGTGCCAGCTCACCAAACCCTCAAGAGACCCAGTACTTC

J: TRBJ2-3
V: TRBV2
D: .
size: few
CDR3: CASSEQGWSTDTQYF
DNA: TGTGCCAGCAGTGAACAGGGATGGAGCACAGATACGCAGTATTTT

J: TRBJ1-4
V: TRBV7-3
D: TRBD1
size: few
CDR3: CASSSAGTGGEKLFF
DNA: TGTGCCAGCAGCTCTGCCGGGACAGGGGGCGAAAAACTGTTTTTT

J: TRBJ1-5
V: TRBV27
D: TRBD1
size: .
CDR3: CASSWRTGGQPQHF
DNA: TGTGCCAGCAGTTGGAGGACAGGGGGACAGCCCCAGCATTTT

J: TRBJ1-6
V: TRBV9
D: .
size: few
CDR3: CASSPQQYNSPLHF
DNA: TGTGCCAGCAGCCCCCAGCAGTATAATTCACCCCTCCACTTT

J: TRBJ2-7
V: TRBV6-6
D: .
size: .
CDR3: CASSYRTMEQYF
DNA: TGTGCCAGCAGTTATAGGACGATGGAGCAGTACTTC

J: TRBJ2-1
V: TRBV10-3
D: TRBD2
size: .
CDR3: CAISEARRGTGNEQFF
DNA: TGTGCCATCAGTGAGGCCCGGCGGGGGACGGGGAATGAGCAGTTCTTC

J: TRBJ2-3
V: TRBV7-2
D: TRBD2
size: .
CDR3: CASRTSAGDTDTQYF
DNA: TGTGCCAGTAGGACTAGTGCGGGGGATACAGATACGCAGTATTTT

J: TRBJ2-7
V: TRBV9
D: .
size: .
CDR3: CASSLSTGPYEQYF
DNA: TGTGCCAGCAGCTTGTCGACAGGTCCCTACGAGCAGTACTTC

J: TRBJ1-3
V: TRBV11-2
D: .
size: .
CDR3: CASSPTVEGNTIYF
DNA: TGTGCCAGCAGCCCAACCGTAGAGGGAAACACCATATATTTT

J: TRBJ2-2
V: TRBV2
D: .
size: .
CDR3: CASSRERELFF
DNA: TGTGCCAGCAGCCGCGAGCGGGAGCTGTTTTTT

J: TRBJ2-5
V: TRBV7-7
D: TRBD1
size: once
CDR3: CASSPGTGKETQYF
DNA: TGTGCTAGCAGCCCCGGGACAGGGAAAGAGACCCAGTACTTC

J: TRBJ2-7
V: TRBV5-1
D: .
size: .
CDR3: CASSLVVGNEQYF
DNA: TGCGCCAGCAGCTTGGTAGTTGGGAACGAGCAGTACTTC

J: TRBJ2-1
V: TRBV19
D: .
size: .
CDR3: CASSMVRQADEQFF
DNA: TGTGCCAGTAGTATGGTTCGGCAGGCCGATGAGCAGTTCTTC

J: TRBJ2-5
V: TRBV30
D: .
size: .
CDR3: CAWSAKGVETQYF
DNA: TGTGCCTGGAGCGCTAAGGGGGTCGAGACCCAGTACTTC

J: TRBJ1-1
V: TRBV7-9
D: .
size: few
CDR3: CASSLVSTAHEAFF
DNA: TGTGCCAGCAGCTTAGTGTCGACAGCCCATGAAGCTTTCTTT

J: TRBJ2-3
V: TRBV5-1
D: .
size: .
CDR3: CASSPSASASTDTQYF
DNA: TGCGCCAGCAGCCCCTCAGCTAGCGCCAGCACAGATACGCAGTATTTT

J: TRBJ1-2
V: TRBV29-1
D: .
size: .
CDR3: CSVGTGRGYTF
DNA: TGCAGCGTGGGGACTGGCCGGGGCTACACCTTC

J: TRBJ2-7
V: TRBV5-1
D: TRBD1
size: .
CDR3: CASRPGTGNLEQYF
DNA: TGCGCCAGCAGGCCCGGGACAGGGAATCTCGAGCAGTACTTC

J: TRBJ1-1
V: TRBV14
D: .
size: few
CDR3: CASSLGGDTEAFF
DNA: TGTGCCAGCAGCTTGGGGGGTGACACTGAAGCTTTCTTT

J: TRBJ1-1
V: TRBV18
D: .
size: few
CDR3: CASSQGTEAFF
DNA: TGTGCCAGCTCACAGGGAACTGAAGCTTTCTTT

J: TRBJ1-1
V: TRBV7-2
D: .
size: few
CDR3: CASSSRWGTEAFF
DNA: TGTGCCAGCAGCTCACGGTGGGGCACTGAAGCTTTCTTT

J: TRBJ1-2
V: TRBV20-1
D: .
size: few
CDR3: CSASDLRGYTF
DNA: TGCAGTGCTAGTGACCTGCGGGGCTACACCTTC

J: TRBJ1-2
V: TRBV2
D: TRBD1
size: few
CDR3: CASGSGTGGNYGYTF
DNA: TGTGCCAGCGGTTCCGGGACAGGAGGAAACTATGGCTACACCTTC

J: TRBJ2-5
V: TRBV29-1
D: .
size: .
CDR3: CSARGGPETQYF
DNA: TGCAGCGCTCGAGGGGGTCCCGAGACCCAGTACTTC

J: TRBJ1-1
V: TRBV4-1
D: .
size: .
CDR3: CASSPGGPETEAFF
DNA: TGCGCCAGCAGCCCGGGAGGCCCTGAGACTGAAGCTTTCTTT

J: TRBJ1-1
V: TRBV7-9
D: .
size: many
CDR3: CASSLARDWTEAFF
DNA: TGTGCCAGCAGCTTAGCCAGGGACTGGACTGAAGCTTTCTTT

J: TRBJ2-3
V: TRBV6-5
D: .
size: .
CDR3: CASSYPGAHTQYF
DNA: TGTGCCAGCAGTTACCCGGGGGCCCATACGCAGTATTTT